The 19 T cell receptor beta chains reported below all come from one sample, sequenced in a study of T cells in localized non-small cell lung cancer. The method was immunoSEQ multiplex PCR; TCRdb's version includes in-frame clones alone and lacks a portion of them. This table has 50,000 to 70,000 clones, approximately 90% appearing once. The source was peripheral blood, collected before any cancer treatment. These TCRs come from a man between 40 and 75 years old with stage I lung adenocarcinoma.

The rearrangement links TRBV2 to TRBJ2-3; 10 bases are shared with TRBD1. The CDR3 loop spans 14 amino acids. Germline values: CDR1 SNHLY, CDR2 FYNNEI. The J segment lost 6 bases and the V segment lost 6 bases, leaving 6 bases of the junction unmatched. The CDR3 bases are TGTGCCAGCAGCAAGGGACAGGGGTCGGATACGCAGTATTTT. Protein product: CASSKGQGSDTQYF.

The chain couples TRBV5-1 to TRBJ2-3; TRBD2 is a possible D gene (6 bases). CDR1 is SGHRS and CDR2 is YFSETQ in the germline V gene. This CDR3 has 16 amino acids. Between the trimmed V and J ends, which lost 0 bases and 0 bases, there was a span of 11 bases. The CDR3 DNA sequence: TGCGCCAGCAGCTTGGGGAGGGGAACCAGCACAGATACGCAGTATTTT. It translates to CASSLGRGTSTDTQYF.

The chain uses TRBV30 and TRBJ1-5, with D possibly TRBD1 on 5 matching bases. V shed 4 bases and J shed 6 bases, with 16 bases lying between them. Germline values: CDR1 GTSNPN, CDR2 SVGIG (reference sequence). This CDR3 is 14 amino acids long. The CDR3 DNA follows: TGTGCCTGGACGCTCGGAGGGGTCGGTCAGCCCCAGCATTTT. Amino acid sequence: CAWTLGGVGQPQHF. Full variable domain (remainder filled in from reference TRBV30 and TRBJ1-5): SQTIHQWPATLVQPVGSPLSLECTVEGTSNPNLYWYRQAAGRGLQLLFYSVGIGQISSEVPQNLSASRPQDRQFILSSKKLLLSDSGFYLCAWTLGGVGQPQHFGDGTRLSIL.

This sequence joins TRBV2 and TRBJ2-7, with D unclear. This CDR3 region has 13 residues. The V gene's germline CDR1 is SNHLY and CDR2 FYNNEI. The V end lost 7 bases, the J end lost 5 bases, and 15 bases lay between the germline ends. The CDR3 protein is CASTLIVGDEQYF. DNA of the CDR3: TGTGCCAGCACCCTCATCGTGGGCGACGAGCAGTACTTC.

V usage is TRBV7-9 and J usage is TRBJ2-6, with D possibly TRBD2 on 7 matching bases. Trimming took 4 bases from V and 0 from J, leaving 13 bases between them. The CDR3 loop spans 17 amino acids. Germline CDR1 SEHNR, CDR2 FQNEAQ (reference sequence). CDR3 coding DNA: TGTGCCAGCAGCTGGGGGCGGACTAGCTCTGGGGCCAACGTCCTGACTTTC. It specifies CASSWGRTSSGANVLTF.

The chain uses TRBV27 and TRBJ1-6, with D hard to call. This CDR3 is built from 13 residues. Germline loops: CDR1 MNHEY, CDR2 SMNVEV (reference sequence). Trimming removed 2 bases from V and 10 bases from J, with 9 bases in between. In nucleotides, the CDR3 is TGTGCCAGCAGTTTAGCGGGGTTGTCACCCCTCCACTTT. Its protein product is CASSLAGLSPLHF.

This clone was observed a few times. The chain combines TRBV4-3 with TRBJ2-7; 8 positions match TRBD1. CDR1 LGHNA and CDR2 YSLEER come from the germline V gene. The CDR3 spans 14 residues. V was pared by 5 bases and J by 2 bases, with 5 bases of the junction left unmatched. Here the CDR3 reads CASSYRDRTYEQYF. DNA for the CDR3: TGCGCCAGCAGCTACAGGGACAGGACCTACGAGCAGTACTTC.

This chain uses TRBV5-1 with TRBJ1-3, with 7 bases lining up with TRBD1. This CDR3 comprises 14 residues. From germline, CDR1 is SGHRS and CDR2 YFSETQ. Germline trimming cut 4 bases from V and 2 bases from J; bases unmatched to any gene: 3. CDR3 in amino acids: CASSNTGAGNTIYF. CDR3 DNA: TGCGCCAGCAGCAACACAGGGGCTGGAAACACCATATATTTT.

CDR3 DNA sequence: TGTGCCAGCTCACAGGGGGCGGGACAGCCCCAGCATTTT. This encodes CASSQGAGQPQHF. This chain joins TRBV18 and TRBJ1-5; 7 bases fit TRBD1. The V and J ends lost 4 bases and 7 bases, in that order; junction bases with no gene match: 4. This CDR3 has 13 residues. Germline CDR1 and CDR2: KGHSH and LQKENI.

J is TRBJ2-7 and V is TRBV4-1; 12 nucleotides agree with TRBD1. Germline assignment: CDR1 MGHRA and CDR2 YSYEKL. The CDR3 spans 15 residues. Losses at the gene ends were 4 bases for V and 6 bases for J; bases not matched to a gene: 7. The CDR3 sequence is CASSPLGQGAFEQYF. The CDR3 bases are TGCGCCAGCAGCCCATTGGGACAGGGGGCGTTCGAGCAGTACTTC.

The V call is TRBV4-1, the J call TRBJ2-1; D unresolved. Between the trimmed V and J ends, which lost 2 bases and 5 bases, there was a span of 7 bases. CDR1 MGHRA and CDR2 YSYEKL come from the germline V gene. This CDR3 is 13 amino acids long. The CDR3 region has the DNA TGCGCCAGCAGCCAAATAGGAGACAATGAGCAGTTCTTC. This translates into CASSQIGDNEQFF.

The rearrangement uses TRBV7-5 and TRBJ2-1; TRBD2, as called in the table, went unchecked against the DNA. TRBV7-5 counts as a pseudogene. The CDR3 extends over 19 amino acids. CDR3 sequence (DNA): TGTGCCAGAAGCTCCCGAGCCCGCCTGTCTAGCGGGAGGGCCCATGAGCAGTTCTTC. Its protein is CARSSRARLSSGRAHEQFF.

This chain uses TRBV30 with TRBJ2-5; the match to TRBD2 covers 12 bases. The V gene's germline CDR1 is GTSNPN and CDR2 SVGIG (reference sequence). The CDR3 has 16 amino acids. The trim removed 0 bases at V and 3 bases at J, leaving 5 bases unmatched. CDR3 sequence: CAWSVGLAGGKETQYF. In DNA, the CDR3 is TGTGCCTGGAGTGTAGGGCTAGCGGGAGGGAAAGAGACCCAGTACTTC.

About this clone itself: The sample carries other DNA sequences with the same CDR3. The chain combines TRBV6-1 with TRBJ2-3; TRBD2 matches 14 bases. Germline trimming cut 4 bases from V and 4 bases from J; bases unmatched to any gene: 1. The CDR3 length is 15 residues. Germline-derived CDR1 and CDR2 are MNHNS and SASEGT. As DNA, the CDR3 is TGTGCCAGCAGTGGACTAGCGGGAGGGCCAGATACGCAGTATTTT. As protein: CASSGLAGGPDTQYF.

This chain's CDR3 is CASSLSPQGNIQYF. CDR3 in DNA: TGTGCCAGCAGTTTATCTCCACAGGGTAACATTCAGTACTTC. The rearrangement joins TRBV27 to TRBJ2-4; tentative D call: TRBD1 (6 bases). Trimming removed 0 bases at V and 7 bases at J, with 10 bases between. The CDR3 totals 14 residues. Germline-derived CDR1 and CDR2 are MNHEY and SMNVEV (reference sequence).

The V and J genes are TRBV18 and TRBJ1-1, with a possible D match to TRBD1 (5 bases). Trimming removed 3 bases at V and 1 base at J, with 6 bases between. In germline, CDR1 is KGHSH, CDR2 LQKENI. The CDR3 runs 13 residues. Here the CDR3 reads CASSPQGNTEAFF. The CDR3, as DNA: TGTGCCAGCTCACCCCAGGGGAACACTGAAGCTTTCTTT.

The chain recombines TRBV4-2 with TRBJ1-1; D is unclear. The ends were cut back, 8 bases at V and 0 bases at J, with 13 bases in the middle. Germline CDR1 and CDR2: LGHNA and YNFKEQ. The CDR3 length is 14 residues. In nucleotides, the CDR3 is TGTGCCAGCGCCCCAGGAGGGATGAACACTGAAGCTTTCTTT. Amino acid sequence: CASAPGGMNTEAFF.

CDR3 nucleotides: TGTGCCAGCAGCTTATTAGGGGACCTTCCCAACGAGCAGTACTTC. It codes for CASSLLGDLPNEQYF. This chain links TRBV11-3 with TRBJ2-7; D is perhaps TRBD1 or TRBD2 (5 bases each). Trimming left V 2 bases short and J 5 bases short, with 16 bases between. Germline CDR1 and CDR2: SGHNT and YENEEA. This CDR3 has 15 residues.

CDR3 bases: TGCGCCAGCAGCTTGGACACGGGGTTCGACGAGCAGTACTTC. This gives the protein CASSLDTGFDEQYF. V gene TRBV5-1 combines with J gene TRBJ2-7, with D possibly TRBD2 on 5 matching bases. The CDR3 has 14 residues. V was pared by 0 bases and J by 5 bases, with 12 bases between. CDR1 and CDR2 (germline): SGHRS, YFSETQ.